This TCR beta chain emerged from a study of blood T cell repertoires in COVID-19. Whole-study context: The study drew acute and convalescent COVID-19 samples from the United States, Italy and Spain. Sources were T cells, B-cell-depleted T cells, or PBMCs; the material itself was cDNA or gDNA.

Libraries were prepared by immunoSEQ multiplex PCR; TCRdb keeps only in-frame clonotypes and omits some of them. The data hold some 120,000 clones, with around 88% observed a single time. Germline-derived CDR1 and CDR2 are SGHRS and YFSETQ. The CDR3 consists of 14 residues. Trimming took 0 bases from V and 2 from J, leaving 8 bases between them. The receptor's source is a woman between 45 and 65 years old who had recovered from COVID-19. The sample was peripheral blood. The chain employs TRBV5-1 and TRBJ2-5; no definite D call. CDR3 loop: CASSLVQSQETQYF. The CDR3 DNA reads as TGCGCCAGCAGCTTGGTCCAGTCACAAGAGACCCAGTACTTC. Looking up the rest from reference TRBV5-1 and TRBJ2-5 gives the full variable domain: KAGVTQTPRYLIKTRGQQVTLSCSPISGHRSVSWYQQTPGQGLQFLFEYFSETQRNKGNFPGRFSGRQFSNSRSEMNVSTLELGDSALYLCASSLVQSQETQYFGPGTRLLVL.